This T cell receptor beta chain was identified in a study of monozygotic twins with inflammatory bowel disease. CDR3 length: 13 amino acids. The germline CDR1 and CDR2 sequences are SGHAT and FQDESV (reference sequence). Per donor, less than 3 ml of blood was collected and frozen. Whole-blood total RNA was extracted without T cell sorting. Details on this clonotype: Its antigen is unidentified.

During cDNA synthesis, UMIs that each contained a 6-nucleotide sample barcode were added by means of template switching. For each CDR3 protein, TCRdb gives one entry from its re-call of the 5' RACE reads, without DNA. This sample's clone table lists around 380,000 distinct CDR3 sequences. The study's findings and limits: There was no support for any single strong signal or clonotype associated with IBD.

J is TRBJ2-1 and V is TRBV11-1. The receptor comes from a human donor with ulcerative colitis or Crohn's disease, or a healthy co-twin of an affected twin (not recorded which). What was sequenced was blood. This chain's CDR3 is CASSLAGGSKQFF.